Sequencing of this T cell receptor (beta chain) was carried out in a study of neurological immune-mediated disorders. This CDR3 region has 14 residues. Germline CDR1 reads SGHRS; CDR2 reads YFSETQ. V was pared by 2 bases and J by 5 bases, with 11 bases between. This clonotype was seen at least ten times. Its antigen remains unidentified. Study-level results: While HTLV-1-associated myelopathy showed the greatest TCR clonal expansion, multiple sclerosis showed the least, falling below healthy controls.

Time point denoted: longitudinal time-point 1 (baseline). It was by 5'RACE with 10-nucleotide random UMIs that the cDNA was made. Sequencing runs each yielded over 170 million TCR-beta sequences from 15-18 subjects. A single record per CDR3 protein comes from TCRdb applying MiXCR to the 5' RACE reads. This sample has 55,000 to 80,000 distinct CDR3 sequences; roughly 15% occur once, and the top ten carry 4.6%. The chain couples TRBV5-1 to TRBJ2-1; the D gene is possibly TRBD2 (6 bases). This receptor was identified in a female donor with HTLV-1-associated myelopathy (HAM/TSP). Specimen: PBMCs. CDR3 residues: CASSLGDSNNEQFF. As DNA, the CDR3 is TGCGCCAGCAGCTTAGGGGACTCTAACAATGAGCAGTTCTTC.